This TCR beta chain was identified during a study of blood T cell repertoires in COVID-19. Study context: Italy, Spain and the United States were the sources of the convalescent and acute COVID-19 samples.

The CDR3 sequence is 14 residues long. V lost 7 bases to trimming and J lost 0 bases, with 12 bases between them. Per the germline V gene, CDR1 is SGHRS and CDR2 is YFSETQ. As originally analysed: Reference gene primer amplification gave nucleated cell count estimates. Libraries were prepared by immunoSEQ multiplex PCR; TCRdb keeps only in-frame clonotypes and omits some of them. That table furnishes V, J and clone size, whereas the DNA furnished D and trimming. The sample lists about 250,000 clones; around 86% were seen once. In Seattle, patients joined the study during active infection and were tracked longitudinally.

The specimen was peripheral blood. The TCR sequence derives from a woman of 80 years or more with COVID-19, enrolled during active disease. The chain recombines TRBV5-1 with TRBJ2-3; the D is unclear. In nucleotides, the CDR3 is TGCGCCAGCGCGGCCCTGACTAGCACAGATACGCAGTATTTT. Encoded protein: CASAALTSTDTQYF. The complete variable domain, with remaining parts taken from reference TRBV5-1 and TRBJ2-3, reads KAGVTQTPRYLIKTRGQQVTLSCSPISGHRSVSWYQQTPGQGLQFLFEYFSETQRNKGNFPGRFSGRQFSNSRSEMNVSTLELGDSALYLCASAALTSTDTQYFGPGTRLTVL.